This TCR beta chain was identified during a study of blood T cell repertoires in COVID-19. Profiled with immunoSEQ multiplex PCR; TCRdb holds only in-frame clones, not every one. The data contain roughly 130,000 clones, around 87% of them singletons. Germline assignment: CDR1 LNHNV and CDR2 YYDKDF (reference sequence). CDR3 length: 17 amino acids. With 3 bases removed from V and 0 bases from J, the gap between germline ends came to 14 bases. J is TRBJ1-4 and V is TRBV15; maybe TRBD1 (6 bases). The sample comprised peripheral blood. The receptor was isolated from a woman aged 55-70 years with acute or convalescent COVID-19. The CDR3: CATSSAVDRPTNEKLFF. The CDR3 coding sequence is TGTGCCACCAGCAGTGCTGTGGACAGACCAACTAATGAAAAACTGTTTTTT.